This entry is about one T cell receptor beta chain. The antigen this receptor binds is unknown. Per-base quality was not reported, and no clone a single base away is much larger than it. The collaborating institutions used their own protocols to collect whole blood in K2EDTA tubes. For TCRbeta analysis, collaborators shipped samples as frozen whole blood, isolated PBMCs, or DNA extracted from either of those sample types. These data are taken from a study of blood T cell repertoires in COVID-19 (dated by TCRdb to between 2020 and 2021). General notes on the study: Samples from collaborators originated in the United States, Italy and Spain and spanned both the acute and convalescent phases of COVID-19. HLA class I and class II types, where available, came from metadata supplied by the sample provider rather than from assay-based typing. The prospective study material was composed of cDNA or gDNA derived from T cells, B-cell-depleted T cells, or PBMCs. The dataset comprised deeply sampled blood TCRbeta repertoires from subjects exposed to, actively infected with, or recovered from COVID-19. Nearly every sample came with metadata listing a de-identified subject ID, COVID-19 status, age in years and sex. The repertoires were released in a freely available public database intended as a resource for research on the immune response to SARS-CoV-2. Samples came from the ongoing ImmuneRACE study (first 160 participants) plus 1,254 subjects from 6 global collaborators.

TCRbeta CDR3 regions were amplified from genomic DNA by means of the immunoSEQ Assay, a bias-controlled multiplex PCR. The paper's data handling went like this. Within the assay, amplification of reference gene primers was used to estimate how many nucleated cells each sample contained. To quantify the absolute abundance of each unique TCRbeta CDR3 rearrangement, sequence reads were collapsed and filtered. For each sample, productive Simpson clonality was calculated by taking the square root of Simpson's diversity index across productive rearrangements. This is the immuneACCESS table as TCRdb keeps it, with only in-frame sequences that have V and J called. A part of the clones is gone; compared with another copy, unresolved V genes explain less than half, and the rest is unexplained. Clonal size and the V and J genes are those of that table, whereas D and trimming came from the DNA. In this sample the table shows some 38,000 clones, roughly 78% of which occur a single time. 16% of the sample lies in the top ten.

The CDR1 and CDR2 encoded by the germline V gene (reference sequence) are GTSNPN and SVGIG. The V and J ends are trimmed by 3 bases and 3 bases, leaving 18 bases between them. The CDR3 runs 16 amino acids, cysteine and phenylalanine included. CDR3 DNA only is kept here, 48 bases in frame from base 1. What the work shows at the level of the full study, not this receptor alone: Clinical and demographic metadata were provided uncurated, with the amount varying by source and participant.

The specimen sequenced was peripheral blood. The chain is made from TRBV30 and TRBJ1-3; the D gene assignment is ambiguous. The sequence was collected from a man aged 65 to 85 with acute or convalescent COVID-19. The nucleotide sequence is TGTGCCTGGAGCGCAGGAGGGTTGCTCTTTGGAAACACCATATATTTT. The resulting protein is CAWSAGGLLFGNTIYF. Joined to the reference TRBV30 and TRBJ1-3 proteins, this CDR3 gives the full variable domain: SQTIHQWPATLVQPVGSPLSLECTVEGTSNPNLYWYRQAAGRGLQLLFYSVGIGQISSEVPQNLSASRPQDRQFILSSKKLLLSDSGFYLCAWSAGGLLFGNTIYFGEGSWLTVV.